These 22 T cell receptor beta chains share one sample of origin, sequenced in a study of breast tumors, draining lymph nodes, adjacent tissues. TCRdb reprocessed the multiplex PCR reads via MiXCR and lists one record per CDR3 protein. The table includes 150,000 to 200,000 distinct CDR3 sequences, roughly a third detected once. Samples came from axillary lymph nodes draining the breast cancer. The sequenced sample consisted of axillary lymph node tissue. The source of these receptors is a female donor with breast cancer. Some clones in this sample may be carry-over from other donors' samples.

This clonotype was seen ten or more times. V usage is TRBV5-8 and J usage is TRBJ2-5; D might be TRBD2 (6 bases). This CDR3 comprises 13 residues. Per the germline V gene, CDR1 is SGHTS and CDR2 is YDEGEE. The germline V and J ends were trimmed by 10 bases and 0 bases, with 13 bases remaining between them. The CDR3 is CAGAAGYQETQYF. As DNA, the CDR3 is TGTGCCGGGGCGGCGGGGTACCAAGAGACCCAGTACTTC.

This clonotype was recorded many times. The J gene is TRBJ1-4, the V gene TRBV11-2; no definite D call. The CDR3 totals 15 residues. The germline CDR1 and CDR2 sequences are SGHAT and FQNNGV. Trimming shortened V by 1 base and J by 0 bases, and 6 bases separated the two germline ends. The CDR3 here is CASSLGWATNEKLFF. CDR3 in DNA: TGTGCCAGCAGCTTAGGGTGGGCAACTAATGAAAAACTGTTTTTT. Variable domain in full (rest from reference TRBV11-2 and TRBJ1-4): EAGVAQSPRYKIIEKRQSVAFWCNPISGHATLYWYQQILGQGPKLLIQFQNNGVVDDSQLPKDRFSAERLKGVDSTLKIQPAKLEDSAVYLCASSLGWATNEKLFFGSGTQLSVL.

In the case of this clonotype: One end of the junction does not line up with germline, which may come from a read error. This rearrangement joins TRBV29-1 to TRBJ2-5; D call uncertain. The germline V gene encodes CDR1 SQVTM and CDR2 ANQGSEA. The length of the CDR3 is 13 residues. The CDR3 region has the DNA TGCAGCGTTGCGTGCTGGCTGCTAGAGACCCCGTACTTC. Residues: CSVACWLLETPYF. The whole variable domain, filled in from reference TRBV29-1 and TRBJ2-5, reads SAVISQKPSRDICQRGTSLTIQCQVDSQVTMMFWYRQQPGQSLTLIATANQGSEATYESGFVIDKFPISRPNLTFSTLTVSNMSPEDSSIYLCSVACWLLETPYFGPGTRLLVL.

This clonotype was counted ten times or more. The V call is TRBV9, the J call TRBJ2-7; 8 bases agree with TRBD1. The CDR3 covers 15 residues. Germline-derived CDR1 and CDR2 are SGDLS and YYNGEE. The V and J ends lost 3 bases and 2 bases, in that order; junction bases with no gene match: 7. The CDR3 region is CASSAGGQETYEQYF. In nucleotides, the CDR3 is TGTGCCAGCAGCGCCGGGGGACAGGAGACCTACGAGCAGTACTTC.

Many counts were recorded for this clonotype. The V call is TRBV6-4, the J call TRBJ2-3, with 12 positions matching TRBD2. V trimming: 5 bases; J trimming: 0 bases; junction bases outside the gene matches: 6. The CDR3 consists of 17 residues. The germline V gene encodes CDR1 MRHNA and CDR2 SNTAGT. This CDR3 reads CASSPSGRAWSTDTQYF. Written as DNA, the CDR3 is TGTGCCAGCAGTCCTAGCGGGAGGGCCTGGAGCACAGATACGCAGTATTTT.

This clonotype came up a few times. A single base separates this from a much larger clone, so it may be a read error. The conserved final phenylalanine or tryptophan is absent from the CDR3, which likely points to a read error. CDR3 sequence reads: CAWSVLTETQYL. CDR3 in DNA: TGTGCCTGGAGTGTTCTAACGGAGACCCAGTACCTC. The chain recombines TRBV30 with TRBJ2-5; D call uncertain. V gave up 0 bases and J gave up 5 bases, with 7 bases separating them. This CDR3 is 12 amino acids long. In germline, CDR1 is GTSNPN, CDR2 SVGIG (reference sequence).

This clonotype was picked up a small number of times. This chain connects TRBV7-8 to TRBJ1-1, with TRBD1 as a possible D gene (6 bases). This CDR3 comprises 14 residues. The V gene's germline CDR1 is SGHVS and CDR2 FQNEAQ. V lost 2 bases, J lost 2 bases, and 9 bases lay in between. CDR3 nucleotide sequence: TGTGCCAGCAGCTTACGACAGGTAAACACTGAAGCTTTCTTT. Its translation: CASSLRQVNTEAFF.

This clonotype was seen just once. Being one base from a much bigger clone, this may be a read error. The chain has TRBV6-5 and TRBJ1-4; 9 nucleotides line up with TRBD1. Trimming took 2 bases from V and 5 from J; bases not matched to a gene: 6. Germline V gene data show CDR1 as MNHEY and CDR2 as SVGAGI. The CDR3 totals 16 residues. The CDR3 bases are TGTGCCAGCAGTTACGGGGGACAGGGAAACAATGAAAAACTGTTTTTT. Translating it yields CASSYGGQGNNEKLFF.

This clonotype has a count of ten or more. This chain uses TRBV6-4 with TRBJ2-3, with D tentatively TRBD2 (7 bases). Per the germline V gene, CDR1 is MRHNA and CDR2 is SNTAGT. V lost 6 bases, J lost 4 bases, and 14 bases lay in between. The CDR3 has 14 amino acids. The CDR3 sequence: CASRGGGAADTQYF. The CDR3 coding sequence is TGTGCCAGCAGGGGAGGGGGGGCCGCAGATACGCAGTATTTT.

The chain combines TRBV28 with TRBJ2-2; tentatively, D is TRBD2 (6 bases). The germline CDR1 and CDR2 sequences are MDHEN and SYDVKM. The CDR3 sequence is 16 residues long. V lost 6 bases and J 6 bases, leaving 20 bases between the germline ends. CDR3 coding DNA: TGTGCCAGCAGATATAACGGGGTGGGGGGATCCGGGGAGCTGTTTTTT. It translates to CASRYNGVGGSGELFF.

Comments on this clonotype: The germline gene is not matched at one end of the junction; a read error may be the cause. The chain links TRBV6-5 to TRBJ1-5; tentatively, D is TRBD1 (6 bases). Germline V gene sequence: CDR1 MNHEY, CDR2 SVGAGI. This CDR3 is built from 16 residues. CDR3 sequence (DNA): TGTGCCAGCAGTGAACGTGGGGGGCTTTCGATTCAGCCCCAGCGTTTT. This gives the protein CASSERGGLSIQPQRF.

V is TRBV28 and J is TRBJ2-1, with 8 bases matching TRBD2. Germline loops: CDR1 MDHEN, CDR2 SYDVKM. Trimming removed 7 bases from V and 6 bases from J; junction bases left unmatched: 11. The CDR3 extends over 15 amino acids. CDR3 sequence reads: CASTETSGKSNEQFF. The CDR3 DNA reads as TGTGCCAGCACCGAAACTAGCGGAAAATCCAATGAGCAGTTCTTC.

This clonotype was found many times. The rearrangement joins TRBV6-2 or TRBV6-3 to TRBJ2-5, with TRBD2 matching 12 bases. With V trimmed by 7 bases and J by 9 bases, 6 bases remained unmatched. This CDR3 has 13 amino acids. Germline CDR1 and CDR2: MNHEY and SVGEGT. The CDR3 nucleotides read TGTGCCAGCAAAGGCCCTAGCGGGGGGGCCCAGTACTTC. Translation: CASKGPSGGAQYF.

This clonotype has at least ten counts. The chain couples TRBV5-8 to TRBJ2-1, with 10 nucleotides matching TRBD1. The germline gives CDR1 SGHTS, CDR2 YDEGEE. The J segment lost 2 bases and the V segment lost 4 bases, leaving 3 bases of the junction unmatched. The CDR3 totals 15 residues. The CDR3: CASSLGQGAYNEQFF. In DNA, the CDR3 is TGTGCCAGCAGCCTAGGACAGGGGGCCTACAATGAGCAGTTCTTC.

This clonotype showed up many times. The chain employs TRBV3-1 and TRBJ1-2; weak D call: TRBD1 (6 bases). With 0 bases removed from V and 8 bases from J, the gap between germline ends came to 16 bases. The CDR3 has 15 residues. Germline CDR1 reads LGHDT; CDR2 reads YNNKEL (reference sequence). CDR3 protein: CASSQDGTGMSGYTF. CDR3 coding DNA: TGTGCCAGCAGCCAAGATGGAACAGGGATGAGCGGCTACACCTTC.

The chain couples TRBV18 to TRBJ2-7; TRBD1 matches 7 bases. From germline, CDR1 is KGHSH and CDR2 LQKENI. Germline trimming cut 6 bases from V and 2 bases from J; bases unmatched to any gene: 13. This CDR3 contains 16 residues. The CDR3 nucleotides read TGTGCCAGCTCGCCGACGATATACAGGGGAACCTACGAGCAGTACTTC. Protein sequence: CASSPTIYRGTYEQYF.

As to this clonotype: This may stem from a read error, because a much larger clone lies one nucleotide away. This chain's CDR3 is CRARVMIETQYF. The CDR3 bases are TGCCGTGCTAGAGTCATGATCGAGACCCAGTACTTC. The rearrangement joins TRBV20-1 to TRBJ2-5; no reliable D call. In germline, CDR1 is DFQATT, CDR2 SNEGSKA (reference sequence). The CDR3 has 12 amino acids.

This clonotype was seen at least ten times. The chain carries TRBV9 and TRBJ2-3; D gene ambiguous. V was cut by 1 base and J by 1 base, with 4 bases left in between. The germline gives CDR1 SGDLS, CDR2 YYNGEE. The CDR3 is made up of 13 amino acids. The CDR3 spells CASSVPGTDTQYF. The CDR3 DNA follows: TGTGCCAGCAGCGTACCCGGCACAGATACGCAGTATTTT. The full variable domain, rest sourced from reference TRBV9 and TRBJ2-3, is DSGVTQTPKHLITATGQRVTLRCSPRSGDLSVYWYQQSLDQGLQFLIQYYNGEERAKGNILERFSAQQFPDLHSELNLSSLELGDSALYFCASSVPGTDTQYFGPGTRLTVL.

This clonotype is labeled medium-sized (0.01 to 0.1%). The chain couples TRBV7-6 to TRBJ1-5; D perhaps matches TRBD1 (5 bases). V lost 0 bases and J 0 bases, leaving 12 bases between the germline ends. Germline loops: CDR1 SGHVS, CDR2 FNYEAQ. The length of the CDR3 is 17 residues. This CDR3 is CASSLATGYDSNQPQHF. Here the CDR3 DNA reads TGTGCCAGCAGCTTAGCTACAGGCTATGATAGCAATCAGCCCCAGCATTTT.

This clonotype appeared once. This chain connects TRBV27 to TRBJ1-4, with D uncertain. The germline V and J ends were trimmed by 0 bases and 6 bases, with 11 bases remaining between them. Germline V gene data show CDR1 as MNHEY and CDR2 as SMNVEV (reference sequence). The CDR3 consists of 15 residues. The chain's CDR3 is CASSLSSTGDEKLFF. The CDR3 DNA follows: TGTGCCAGCAGTTTATCGAGCACCGGGGATGAAAAACTGTTTTTT.

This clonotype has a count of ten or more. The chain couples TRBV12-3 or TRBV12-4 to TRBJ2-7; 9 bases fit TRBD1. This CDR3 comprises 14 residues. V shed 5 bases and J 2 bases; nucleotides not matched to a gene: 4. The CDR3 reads CASSPGQGTYEQYF. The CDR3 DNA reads TGTGCCAGCAGTCCGGGACAGGGAACCTACGAGCAGTACTTC.

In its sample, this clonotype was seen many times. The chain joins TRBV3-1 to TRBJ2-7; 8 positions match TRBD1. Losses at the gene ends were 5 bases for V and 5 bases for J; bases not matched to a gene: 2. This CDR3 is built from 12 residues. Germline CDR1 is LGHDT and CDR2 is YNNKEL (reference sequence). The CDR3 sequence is CASSWTGNEQYF. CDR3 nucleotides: TGTGCCAGCAGCTGGACAGGGAACGAGCAGTACTTC.